The T cell receptor (beta chain) described here comes from a study of OX40 agonist ivuxolimab in advanced cancers. As for the study in general: Having had anti-PD-1, anti-PD-L1 or anti-CTLA-4 therapy before was allowed, and roughly 40% had some.

After removal of 0 bases from V and 6 bases from J, the junction contained 6 bases not matched to a gene. CDR1 MNHEY and CDR2 SMNVEV come from the germline V gene (reference sequence). This CDR3 region has 15 residues. This clone was counted only a few times. Measured with immunoSEQ multiplex PCR; TCRdb has only the in-frame clones, and not every one. The sample has 8,000 to 10,000 clones; around 71% are singletons. V gene TRBV27 combines with J gene TRBJ1-2; TRBD1 aligns across 8 bases. This TCR came from an adult with an advanced solid tumor such as melanoma, head and neck, liver or kidney cancer. Sequencing used CD4+ or CD8+ T cells sorted from blood, obtained in a trial of the OX40 agonist ivuxolimab. The CDR3 region is CASSLSQGARNGYTF. The CDR3 DNA reads as TGTGCCAGCAGTTTATCTCAGGGGGCAAGGAATGGCTACACCTTC.